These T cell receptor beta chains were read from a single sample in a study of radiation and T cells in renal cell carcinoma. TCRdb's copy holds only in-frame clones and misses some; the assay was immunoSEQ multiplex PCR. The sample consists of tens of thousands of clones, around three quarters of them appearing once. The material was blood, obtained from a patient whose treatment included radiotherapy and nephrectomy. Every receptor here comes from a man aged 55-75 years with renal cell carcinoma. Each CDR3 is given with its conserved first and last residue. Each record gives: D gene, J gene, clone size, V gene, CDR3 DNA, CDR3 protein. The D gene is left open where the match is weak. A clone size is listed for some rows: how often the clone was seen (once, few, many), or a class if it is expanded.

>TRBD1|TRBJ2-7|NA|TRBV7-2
TGTGCCAGCAGACTTAGACAGGGGGCCTCCTACGAGCAGTACTTC
CASRLRQGASYEQYF
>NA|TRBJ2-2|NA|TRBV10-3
TGTGCCATCAGTGAGTTCGGGCAGAACACCGGGGAGCTGTTTTTT
CAISEFGQNTGELFF
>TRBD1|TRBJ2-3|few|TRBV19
TGTGCCAGTAGGAGACAGGGGAACACAGATACGCAGTATTTT
CASRRQGNTDTQYF
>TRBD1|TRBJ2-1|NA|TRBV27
TGTGCCAGCAGTTTCCCCGGGACAGCTTACAATGAGCAGTTCTTC
CASSFPGTAYNEQFF
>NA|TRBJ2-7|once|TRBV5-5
TGTGCCAGCAGCTTTGGGTCAGGGGATACCCACGAGCAGTACTTC
CASSFGSGDTHEQYF
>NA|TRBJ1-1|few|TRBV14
TGTGCCAGCAGTACGAGGGAGAACACTGAAGCTTTCTTT
CASSTRENTEAFF
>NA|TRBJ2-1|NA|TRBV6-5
TGTGCCACTCTCCTTCTGGGACAAAACAATGAGCAGTTCTTC
CATLLLGQNNEQFF
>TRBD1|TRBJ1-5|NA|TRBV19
TGTGCCAGTAGCCGCCCCACAGGGGGCAATCGGCCCCAGCATTTT
CASSRPTGGNRPQHF
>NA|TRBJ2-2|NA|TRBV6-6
TGTGCCAGCAGTTATGGGTTCGCCCGGGAGCTGTTTTTT
CASSYGFARELFF
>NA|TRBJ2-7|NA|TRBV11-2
TGTGCCAGCAGCATACGACAGGACTACGAGCAGTACTTC
CASSIRQDYEQYF
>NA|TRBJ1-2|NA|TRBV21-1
TGTGCCAGCAGCACAGGACAGGGGGCGCAAAAGCGCGGCTATGGCTACACCTTC
CASSTGQGAQKRGYGYTF
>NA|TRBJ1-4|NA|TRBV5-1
TGCGCCAGCAGCCCCGGGGGGCAGGGGATTGAAAAACTGTTTTTT
CASSPGGQGIEKLFF
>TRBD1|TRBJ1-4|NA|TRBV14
TGTGCCAGCAGCCATGCAACAGGGGGAAAACTGTTTTTT
CASSHATGGKLFF
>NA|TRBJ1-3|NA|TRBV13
TGTGCCAGCAGCATAGACGGTGGAAACACCATATATTTT
CASSIDGGNTIYF
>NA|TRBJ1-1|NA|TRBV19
TGTGCCAGTAGTGCCATCGGGAAAGCGGGAGCTTTCTTT
CASSAIGKAGAFF
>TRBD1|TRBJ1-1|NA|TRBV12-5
TGTGCTAGTGGTTCCCGACAGGGTAAGACTGAAGCTTTCTTT
CASGSRQGKTEAFF
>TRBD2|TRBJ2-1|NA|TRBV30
TGTGCCTGCAGGGAGGGCCCTTACAATGAGCAGTTCTTC
CACREGPYNEQFF
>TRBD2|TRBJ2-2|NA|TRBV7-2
TGTGCCAGCAGCTTATATGGGGGGGTGAACACCGGGGAGCTGTTTTTT
CASSLYGGVNTGELFF
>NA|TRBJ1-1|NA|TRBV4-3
TGCGCCAGCAGCCCCCTGGCTCGCCTGGGGGCGGACACTGAAGCTTTCTTT
CASSPLARLGADTEAFF
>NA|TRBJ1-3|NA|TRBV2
TGTGCCAGCACTGGGTCTGGAAACACCATATATTTT
CASTGSGNTIYF
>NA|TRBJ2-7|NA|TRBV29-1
TGCAGCGTTTCACTCCCCCGGGGGCCCTACGAGCAGTACTTC
CSVSLPRGPYEQYF
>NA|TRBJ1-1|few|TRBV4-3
TGCGCCAGCACCCAGGGGAGAAACACTGAAGCTTTCTTT
CASTQGRNTEAFF
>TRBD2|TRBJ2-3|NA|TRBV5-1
TGCGCCAGCAGCCCTCCGGGCGGGAGGGGGGACACAGATACGCAGTATTTT
CASSPPGGRGDTDTQYF
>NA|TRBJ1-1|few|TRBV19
TGTGCCAGTAATGATGACAGGTACAGGACTGAAGCTTTCTTT
CASNDDRYRTEAFF
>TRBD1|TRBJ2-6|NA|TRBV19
TGTGCCAGTAGATTAACAGGGGCGGCTGGGGCCAACGTCCTGACTTTC
CASRLTGAAGANVLTF
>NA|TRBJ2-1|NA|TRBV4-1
TGCGCCAGCAGCCAAGAGGGACCAGACAATGAGCAGTTCTTC
CASSQEGPDNEQFF
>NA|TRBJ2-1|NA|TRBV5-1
TGCGCCAGCAGCTTGGCCCTTAGTTCCTACAATGAGCAGTTCTTC
CASSLALSSYNEQFF
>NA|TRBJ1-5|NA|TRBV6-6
TGTGCCAGCACCCCCACGAACCAACGGGGCAATCAGCCCCAGCATTTT
CASTPTNQRGNQPQHF
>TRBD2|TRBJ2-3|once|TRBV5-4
TGTGCCAGCAGTTTTAGCGGGGGGGCCTGGGATACGCAGTATTTT
CASSFSGGAWDTQYF
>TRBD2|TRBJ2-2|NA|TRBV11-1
TGTGCCAGCACTCCGGGACTAGCGGGAGAGACCGGGGAGCTGTTTTTT
CASTPGLAGETGELFF
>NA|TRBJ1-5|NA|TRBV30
TGTGCCTGGAATCAGGCAGGACATAGCAATCAGCCCCAGCATTTT
CAWNQAGHSNQPQHF
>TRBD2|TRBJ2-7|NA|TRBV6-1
TGTGCCAGCGCCCTACTAGCGGGGGGGTCCTACGAGCAGTACTTC
CASALLAGGSYEQYF
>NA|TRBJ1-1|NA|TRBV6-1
TGTGCCAGCAGTGAATCGGGTGGTTTATATGAAGCTTTCTTT
CASSESGGLYEAFF
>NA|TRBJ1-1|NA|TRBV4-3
TGCGCCAGCAGCCTAGGTTCTGGTAGCACTGAAGCTTTCTTT
CASSLGSGSTEAFF
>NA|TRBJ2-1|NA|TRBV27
TGTGCCAGCAGTCCAAACTACAATGAGCAGTTCTTC
CASSPNYNEQFF
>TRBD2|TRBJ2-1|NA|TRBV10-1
TGCGCCAGCAGTGGGGCTAGCGGGGGGGCCCAGTTCTTC
CASSGASGGAQFF
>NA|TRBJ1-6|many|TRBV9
TGTGCCAGCAGCGTTGGGGGGCAGGGAAATTCACCCCTCCACTTT
CASSVGGQGNSPLHF
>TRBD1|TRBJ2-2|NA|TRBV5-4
TGTGCCAGCAGCCCAGGGACAGGGCAAAACACCGGGGAGCTGTTTTTT
CASSPGTGQNTGELFF
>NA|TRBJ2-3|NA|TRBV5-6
TGTGCCAGCAGCTTGACTGCTACTGAGGGGACAGATACGCAGTATTTT
CASSLTATEGTDTQYF
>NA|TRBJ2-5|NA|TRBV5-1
TGCGCCAGCAGCATCGGGATTCAAGAGACCCAGTACTTC
CASSIGIQETQYF
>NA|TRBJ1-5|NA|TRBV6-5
TGTGCCAGCAGCCCATGGGGGGGAGAGCAGCCCCAGCATTTT
CASSPWGGEQPQHF
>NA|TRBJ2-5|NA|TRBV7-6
TGTGCCAGCAGCTTAGCCGGGCGGGCCTTTAGGACCCAGTACTTC
CASSLAGRAFRTQYF
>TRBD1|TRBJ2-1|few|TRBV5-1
TGCGCCAGCAGCTGGGGACAGGGGAACGATGAGCAGTTCTTC
CASSWGQGNDEQFF
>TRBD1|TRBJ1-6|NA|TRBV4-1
TGCGCCAGCAGCCAAGATTTGGGGACAGGGTACGCCTATAATTCACCCCTCCACTTT
CASSQDLGTGYAYNSPLHF
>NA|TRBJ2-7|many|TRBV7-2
TGTGCCAGCAGCCCTAGTGGTATAAACGAGCAGTACTTC
CASSPSGINEQYF
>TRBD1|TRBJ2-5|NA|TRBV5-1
TGCGCCAGCAGCGGAACAGGGGGCCGAGAGACCCAGTACTTC
CASSGTGGRETQYF
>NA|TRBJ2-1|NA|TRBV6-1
TGTGCCAGCAGTGAATGGGCTAGCGACTACAATGAGCAGTTCTTC
CASSEWASDYNEQFF
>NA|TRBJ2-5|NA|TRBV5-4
TGTGCCAGCAGCTCCGTACAAGAGACCCAGTACTTC
CASSSVQETQYF